This T cell receptor (beta chain) was obtained from a study of shared clonotypes between healthy human individuals. From CD4+ cells came CD45RA+ naive and CD45RA-negative memory subsets. Study-level points and caveats: Shared across a handful of donors were around 5% of the naive CD4 clonotypes.

CDR3 size: 15 residues. Unmatched junction bases numbered 2, after V lost 0 bases and J lost 1 base. Germline V gene lookup returns CDR1 SGDLS and CDR2 YYNGEE. For this clone: The antigen is unknown. Different DNA sequences within this sample yield the same CDR3.

Measured with immunoSEQ multiplex PCR; TCRdb has only the in-frame clones, and not every one. This table has about 1.5 million clones, roughly 96% appearing once. This sequence originates from a young man in good health. This chain joins TRBV9 and TRBJ2-3, with 7 bases matching TRBD2. The material sequenced was naive CD4+ T cells sorted from blood. The subset here: CD45RA+ positively selected. The chain's CDR3 is CASSVAAGRTDTQYF. Here the CDR3 DNA reads TGTGCCAGCAGCGTAGCAGCGGGACGCACAGATACGCAGTATTTT.